In its sample, the clone carrying this T cell receptor beta chain was seen many times. V was cut by 2 bases and J by 4 bases, with 11 bases left in between. CDR1 is SGHTA and CDR2 is FQGNSA in the germline V gene. The CDR3 is made up of 15 amino acids. The data stem from a study of CD8+CD57+ T cells in acquired aplastic anemia. Patients included in sequencing had previously demonstrated CD8+CD57+ cell expansion by flow cytometry. TCR beta VDJ combinations and CDR3 sequences were profiled from genomic DNA. TCRdb used MiXCR to reprocess the reads, holding one entry per CDR3 protein. The data show more than 150,000 distinct CDR3 sequences, with 40% to 55% seen just once and 3.2% held by the top ten.

This TCR was recovered from a human donor with aplastic anemia. The source material was sorted CD4+, CD8+, or CD8+CD57+ T cells (not recorded which) from PBMCs. The chain joins TRBV7-2 to TRBJ1-4; the D is unclear. The CDR3 region has the DNA TGTGCCAGCAGCTTACTCCCCCAGCTTAATGAAAAACTGTTTTTT. It yields the protein CASSLLPQLNEKLFF.